Listed below are T cell receptor beta chains from one sample, sequenced in a study of response to subunit inactivated influenza vaccine. MiXCR was run by TCRdb on the RT-PCR reads, yielding one entry per CDR3 protein. The table records more than 450,000 distinct CDR3 sequences, 12% of them present only once. Sequences were derived from PBMCs from blood, sampled on the day of vaccination. These receptors were collected from a man between 45 and 60 years old who received an inactivated influenza vaccine. CDR3s leave out the opening cysteine and the closing phenylalanine or tryptophan.

V gene	J gene	CDR3 protein
TRBV7-2	TRBJ2-5	ASSHGQETQY
TRBV27	TRBJ2-7	ASSFGQPKTYEQY
TRBV20-1	TRBJ1-5	SAVEGGNQPQH
TRBV2	TRBJ2-7	ASSITGWEQY
TRBV20-1	TRBJ1-1	SARVGTGINYLNTEAF
TRBV20-1	TRBJ1-4	SASKAVNEKLF
TRBV18	TRBJ2-3	ASSPLPGPRPDTQY
TRBV12-3/TRBV12-4	TRBJ2-3	ASSSIRTSGSTDTQY
TRBV20-1	TRBJ2-1	SARDDTNYNEQF
TRBV5-5	TRBJ2-3	ASSLGGGTHFTDTQY